This T cell receptor beta chain is from a study of blood T cell repertoires in COVID-19. The authors' processing: By means of reference gene primer amplification, nucleated cell counts were estimated. Sequencing was performed with immunoSEQ multiplex PCR; in TCRdb, only in-frame clones are kept and a portion is missing. The V and J calls and clone size were taken over from that table, and D and trimming were inferred from the DNA. The sample consists of about 200,000 clones, 80% of them appearing once. Per germline, CDR1 KGHSH and CDR2 LQKENI. V was clipped by 8 bases and J by 5 bases, with 15 bases between them. This CDR3 region has 14 residues.

This sequence originates from a woman in her 70s with acute or convalescent COVID-19. This chain connects TRBV18 to TRBJ2-2; D might be TRBD1 (7 bases). The specimen sequenced was peripheral blood. CDR3 sequence (DNA): TGTGCCAGCATCACGACAGGGACTACCGGGGAGCTGTTTTTT. Encoded protein: CASITTGTTGELFF.